This T cell receptor (beta chain) comes out of a study of OX40 agonist ivuxolimab in advanced cancers. Method: immunoSEQ multiplex PCR; TCRdb's copy keeps in-frame clones and lacks some. The sample consists of fewer than 45,000 clones, roughly nine tenths of them appearing once. This clone was counted once. This sequence originates from an adult with an advanced solid tumor such as melanoma, head and neck, liver or kidney cancer. The sequencing here drew on CD4+ or CD8+ T cells sorted from blood, taken in a trial of the OX40 agonist ivuxolimab.

CDR3 sequence reads: CASSGGRQSGLAKNIQYF. The CDR3 bases are TGTGCCAGCAGTGGGGGGAGGCAGAGCGGATTAGCCAAAAACATTCAGTACTTC. The rearrangement joins TRBV2 to TRBJ2-4; D might be TRBD2 (6 bases). The CDR3 length is 18 residues. V was shortened by 4 bases and J by 0 bases, with 19 bases between the two germline ends. CDR1 and CDR2 (germline): SNHLY, FYNNEI.